Presented here are 12 T cell receptor beta chains from one specimen sequenced in a study of T cell responses to AZD1222 COVID-19 vaccine. Profiled with immunoSEQ multiplex PCR; TCRdb holds only in-frame clones, not every one. There are 120,000 or so clones in the sample; around 87% occur only once, and over 9.5% lies in the top ten. The sample was peripheral blood, taken on day 0 of AZD1222 vaccination. Every receptor here comes from an adult in good health.

This clone came up once. This specimen includes other DNA sequences encoding the same CDR3. The chain links TRBV10-3 to TRBJ1-1, with D perhaps TRBD1 (5 bases). CDR3 length equals 14 residues. Deletions cut 4 bases from V and 0 bases from J, with 9 bases between. Germline V gene lookup returns CDR1 ENHRY and CDR2 SYGVKD. CDR3: CAISGQGMNTEAFF. Written as DNA, the CDR3 is TGTGCCATCAGTGGCCAGGGTATGAACACTGAAGCTTTCTTT.

The chain links TRBV5-1 to TRBJ2-5; 8 nucleotides line up with TRBD2. Trimming removed 0 bases from V and 3 bases from J; junction bases left unmatched: 1. This CDR3 comprises 14 residues. The germline V gene encodes CDR1 SGHRS and CDR2 YFSETQ. The CDR3 protein is CASSLAGGEETQYF. As DNA, the CDR3 is TGCGCCAGCAGCTTGGCCGGGGGGGAAGAGACCCAGTACTTC.

The V call is TRBV6-6, the J call TRBJ2-7; tentative D call: TRBD1 (6 bases). V lost 0 bases to trimming and J lost 7 bases, with 16 bases between them. The CDR3 spans 15 residues. Germline-derived CDR1 and CDR2 are MNHNY and SVGAGI (reference sequence). CDR3 sequence reads: CASSYSAGVTLEQYF. Written as DNA, the CDR3 is TGTGCCAGCAGTTACTCGGCAGGGGTCACCCTAGAGCAGTACTTC.

This rearrangement joins TRBV5-5 to TRBJ2-7; no clear D gene. This CDR3 is built from 12 residues. Germline loops: CDR1 SGHKS, CDR2 YYEKEE (reference sequence). The V end was cut by 0 bases, the J end by 3 bases, with 4 bases between. Here the CDR3 reads CASSLVNYEQYF. DNA of the CDR3: TGTGCCAGCAGCTTGGTTAACTACGAGCAGTACTTC.

The V and J genes are TRBV27 and TRBJ2-7; 16 bases are shared with TRBD2. CDR1 and CDR2 from the germline V gene are MNHEY and SMNVEV (reference sequence). This CDR3 contains 18 residues. J gave up 5 bases and V 5 bases, and 12 bases lay outside the gene matches. The CDR3 sequence: CASSTDPGLAGGVNEQYF. The CDR3 DNA reads as TGTGCCAGCAGTACTGACCCGGGACTAGCGGGAGGGGTGAACGAGCAGTACTTC.

J is TRBJ2-7 and V is TRBV11-2; 11 bases align to TRBD2. The germline CDR1 and CDR2 sequences are SGHAT and FQNNGV. The CDR3 runs 15 residues. Unmatched junction bases numbered 5, after V lost 3 bases and J lost 4 bases. CDR3 sequence: CASSFGGLADYEQYF. The CDR3 DNA reads as TGTGCCAGCAGCTTTGGGGGACTAGCGGATTACGAGCAGTACTTC.

The chain uses TRBV19 and TRBJ1-5; weak D call: TRBD1 (6 bases). Germline V gene sequence: CDR1 LNHDA, CDR2 SQIVND (reference sequence). This CDR3 comprises 14 residues. With 1 base removed from V and 6 bases from J, the gap between germline ends came to 10 bases. The CDR3 protein is CASSIGRGIQPQHF. CDR3 nucleotides: TGTGCCAGTAGTATAGGTAGGGGGATTCAGCCCCAGCATTTT.

This chain joins TRBV6-1 and TRBJ1-5; TRBD1 might be the D (5 bases). V lost 2 bases to trimming and J lost 0 bases, with 20 bases between them. In germline, CDR1 is MNHNS, CDR2 SASEGT. The CDR3 has 19 amino acids. The CDR3 DNA follows: TGTGCCAGCAGTGAAAGGCTGAACAGGCTTGTCGATAGCAATCAGCCCCAGCATTTT. This translates into CASSERLNRLVDSNQPQHF.

The V gene is TRBV12-3 or TRBV12-4, the J gene TRBJ2-3; the D is unclear. The CDR3 covers 13 residues. V lost 0 bases to trimming and J lost 7 bases, with 8 bases between them. CDR3: CASSLAAAHTQYF. CDR3 nucleotide sequence: TGTGCCAGCAGTTTAGCGGCGGCTCATACGCAGTATTTT.

This chain uses TRBV11-2 with TRBJ2-7, with TRBD2 as a possible D gene (7 bases). Germline values: CDR1 SGHAT, CDR2 FQNNGV. Trimming cost V 0 bases and J 7 bases, with 25 bases left between them. This CDR3 is built from 18 residues. The CDR3 coding sequence is TGTGCCAGCAGCTTAGATCTGAGGGGGGGCAGAGGGGCTAGTGAGCAGTACTTC. Translating it yields CASSLDLRGGRGASEQYF. Full variable domain (outside the CDR3, taken from reference TRBV11-2 and TRBJ2-7): EAGVAQSPRYKIIEKRQSVAFWCNPISGHATLYWYQQILGQGPKLLIQFQNNGVVDDSQLPKDRFSAERLKGVDSTLKIQPAKLEDSAVYLCASSLDLRGGRGASEQYFGPGTRLTVT.

This chain links TRBV29-1 with TRBJ2-3; 10 bases align to TRBD1. The CDR3 consists of 17 residues. The trim removed 4 bases at V and 0 bases at J, leaving 10 bases unmatched. The germline gives CDR1 SQVTM, CDR2 ANQGSEA. This CDR3 is CSVGPFLDRGSTDTQYF. The DNA for the CDR3 is TGCAGCGTTGGCCCCTTCTTGGACAGGGGGAGCACAGATACGCAGTATTTT.

CDR3 region: CASSAQGARLGGYTF. DNA of the CDR3: TGTGCCAGCAGTGCCCAGGGGGCGCGCCTTGGTGGCTACACCTTC. The chain couples TRBV2 to TRBJ1-2, with 8 bases aligning to TRBD1. CDR1 and CDR2 (germline): SNHLY, FYNNEI. V trimming: 4 bases; J trimming: 7 bases; junction bases outside the gene matches: 11. The CDR3 extends over 15 amino acids.